These 20 T cell receptor beta chains were all obtained from the same sample, sequenced in a study of blood T cell repertoires in COVID-19. Using immunoSEQ multiplex PCR, the repertoire was profiled, and TCRdb retains in-frame clones only, with some absent. Among about 240,000 clones listed, 83% were seen once. Sequenced sample: PBMCs or T cells enriched from blood (not recorded which). The source of these receptors is a woman between 40 and 50 years old who had been exposed to COVID-19.

The rearrangement links TRBV28 to TRBJ2-5; possible D gene TRBD1, 6 bases. Deletions cut 7 bases from V and 5 bases from J, with 17 bases between. The CDR3 covers 14 residues. The germline CDR1 and CDR2 sequences are MDHEN and SYDVKM. DNA for the CDR3: TGTGCCAGCACCACACAGGGTCCCGGGGAGACCCAGTACTTC. Protein product: CASTTQGPGETQYF.

The chain combines TRBV7-2 with TRBJ2-7, with 9 bases identical to TRBD1. The germline CDR1 and CDR2 sequences are SGHTA and FQGNSA. This CDR3 is built from 16 residues. V gave up 7 bases and J gave up 3 bases; unmatched junction bases: 13. This CDR3 is CASIPSTGTGFYEQYF. The CDR3 DNA sequence: TGTGCCAGCATCCCCTCGACCGGGACAGGGTTCTACGAGCAGTACTTC.

The V and J genes are TRBV4-1 and TRBJ2-3; D is ambiguous. V was clipped by 1 base and J by 3 bases, with 5 bases between them. Per the germline V gene, CDR1 is MGHRA and CDR2 is YSYEKL. The CDR3 runs to 13 residues. The CDR3 sequence is CASSQGLTDTQYF. The CDR3 DNA follows: TGCGCCAGCAGCCAAGGTTTAACAGATACGCAGTATTTT.

This clone was observed a single time. The chain has TRBV6-2 or TRBV6-3 and TRBJ1-3; D ambiguous. The CDR3 is 13 amino acids. Per germline, CDR1 MNHEY and CDR2 SVGEGT. V was cut by 2 bases and J by 3 bases, with 5 bases left in between. The CDR3 DNA is TGTGCCAGCAGTTACCAGAATGGAAACACCATATATTTT. Amino acids: CASSYQNGNTIYF.

The chain has TRBV2 and TRBJ1-6; D remains unclear. The V gene lost 11 bases and the J gene lost 7 bases, with 21 bases spanning the gap. This CDR3 is 15 amino acids long. Germline V gene sequence: CDR1 SNHLY, CDR2 FYNNEI. The CDR3 protein is CAGTGSRAFNSPLHF. In nucleotides, the CDR3 is TGTGCCGGTACCGGGTCGCGGGCCTTCAATTCACCCCTCCACTTT.

V usage is TRBV29-1 and J usage is TRBJ1-1; TRBD1 agrees at 8 bases. The CDR3 contains 11 residues. Germline-derived CDR1 and CDR2 are SQVTM and ANQGSEA. The CDR3 loop reads CSIDRGGEAFF. Here the CDR3 DNA reads TGCAGTATTGACAGGGGCGGGGAAGCTTTCTTT.

This rearrangement joins TRBV19 to TRBJ2-5; D is possibly TRBD2 (6 bases). The V and J ends lost 3 bases and 2 bases respectively, with 7 bases between them. Germline V gene sequence: CDR1 LNHDA, CDR2 SQIVND (reference sequence). CDR3 length: 13 amino acids. DNA for the CDR3: TGTGCCAGTAGTATCCGGGGGCAAGAGACCCAGTACTTC. Translation: CASSIRGQETQYF.

The rearrangement links TRBV11-3 to TRBJ1-2; no firm D call. This CDR3 has 13 residues. Germline CDR1 reads SGHNT; CDR2 reads YENEEA. V lost 2 bases to trimming and J lost 8 bases, with 12 bases between them. CDR3 in DNA: TGTGCCAGCAGCTTAAGTCCAGGAGGGGGCTACACCTTC. Translation gives CASSLSPGGGYTF.

This clone showed up just once. V is TRBV4-3 and J is TRBJ2-2; 14 nucleotides agree with TRBD2. The CDR3 length is 18 residues. Trimming removed 0 bases from V and 7 bases from J; junction bases left unmatched: 7. CDR1 is LGHNA, CDR2 YSLEER, per germline. CDR3 DNA sequence: TGCGCCAGCAGCCAAGATCCCGGGACTAGCGGGGGTGTCGGGGAGCTGTTTTTT. It codes for CASSQDPGTSGGVGELFF.

The chain recombines TRBV3-1 (or the pseudogene TRBV3-2) with TRBJ2-5, with D possibly TRBD2 on 6 matching bases. V lost 4 bases and J lost 2, with 14 bases in between. CDR3 size: 15 residues. Germline V gene lookup returns CDR1 LGHDT and CDR2 YNNKEL (reference sequence). The CDR3 nucleotides are TGTGCCAGCAGCCCCCCGGGACTCGATCAAGAGACCCAGTACTTC. This sequence encodes CASSPPGLDQETQYF.

The chain joins TRBV10-2 to TRBJ2-7; tentatively, D is TRBD1 (6 bases). The CDR3 runs to 12 residues. From germline, CDR1 is WSHSY and CDR2 SAAADI. Deletions cut 6 bases from V and 4 bases from J, with 10 bases between. CDR3 in DNA: TGCGCCAGCAGCTCAGACAGGTACGAGCAGTACTTC. Protein: CASSSDRYEQYF.

The CDR3 nucleotides read TGTGCCAGCAGACCCCGGACAGGGGAAGCTTTCTTT. Translated: CASRPRTGEAFF. The chain employs TRBV12-3 or TRBV12-4 and TRBJ1-1; 8 bases fit TRBD1. Trimming cost V 6 bases and J 8 bases; bases outside gene matches: 5. CDR3 length: 12 amino acids.

The gene calls are TRBV29-1 and TRBJ2-1; D may be TRBD2 (6 bases). With 7 bases removed from V and 0 bases from J, the gap between germline ends came to 13 bases. The germline V gene has CDR1 SQVTM and CDR2 ANQGSEA. This CDR3 is built from 14 residues. The CDR3 DNA reads TGCAGCGCAATAGCGGCCGACTCCTACAATGAGCAGTTCTTC. Translated: CSAIAADSYNEQFF.

This clone has more than one count but fewer than ten. The gene calls are TRBV19 and TRBJ1-2; TRBD1 agrees at 10 bases. Germline CDR1 is LNHDA and CDR2 is SQIVND (reference sequence). The V gene end was trimmed by 4 bases and the J gene end by 3 bases; junction bases not matched to a gene: 17. This CDR3 has 19 residues. CDR3 sequence: CASSNLRDRGLSWDYGYTF. The CDR3 DNA reads TGTGCCAGTAGTAATCTACGGGACAGGGGCCTATCCTGGGACTATGGCTACACCTTC.

V and J are TRBV28 and TRBJ1-2, with 7 positions matching TRBD1. The V and J ends lost 5 bases and 3 bases, in that order; junction bases with no gene match: 0. CDR1 MDHEN and CDR2 SYDVKM come from the germline V gene. The CDR3 runs to 12 residues. The CDR3 sequence: CASSTGDYGYTF. In nucleotides, the CDR3 is TGTGCCAGCAGTACAGGGGACTATGGCTACACCTTC.

This clone is a singleton in its sample. The rearrangement uses TRBV7-6 and TRBJ1-6, with D possibly TRBD1 on 5 matching bases. This CDR3 comprises 15 residues. V lost 2 bases and J 9 bases, leaving 14 bases between the germline ends. Germline V CDR1 and CDR2: SGHVS, FNYEAQ. The CDR3 DNA reads TGTGCCAGCAGCTTAAGGCAGGGTTCGGGTTCACCCCTCCACTTT. Translating it yields CASSLRQGSGSPLHF.

The chain couples TRBV28 to TRBJ1-5, with 7 bases fitting TRBD1. The trim removed 8 bases at V and 0 bases at J, leaving 4 bases unmatched. The CDR3 runs 14 residues. CDR1 is MDHEN, CDR2 SYDVKM, per germline. CDR3 in DNA: TGTGCCAGCCTACAGGGGAATAGCAATCAGCCCCAGCATTTT. Translating gives CASLQGNSNQPQHF.

The chain has TRBV30 and TRBJ1-2; 10 nucleotides line up with TRBD1. Trimming took 2 bases from V and 8 from J; bases not matched to a gene: 8. The CDR3 contains 14 residues. Looked up from germline, CDR1 is GTSNPN and CDR2 is SVGIG (reference sequence). CDR3 sequence: CAWSRDRGYKGYTF. DNA of the CDR3: TGTGCCTGGAGTAGGGACAGGGGCTATAAAGGCTACACCTTC. Filled out from reference TRBV30 and TRBJ1-2, the complete variable domain reads SQTIHQWPATLVQPVGSPLSLECTVEGTSNPNLYWYRQAAGRGLQLLFYSVGIGQISSEVPQNLSASRPQDRQFILSSKKLLLSDSGFYLCAWSRDRGYKGYTFGSGTRLTVV.

This clone was seen once. The chain is built from TRBV7-9 and TRBJ1-5; a weak D match, TRBD1 (6 bases). Germline V gene sequence: CDR1 SEHNR, CDR2 FQNEAQ (reference sequence). Deletions cut 3 bases from V and 0 bases from J, with 15 bases between. This CDR3 is 17 amino acids long. The CDR3 reads CASSFGGALDSNQPQHF. DNA of the CDR3: TGTGCCAGCAGCTTTGGGGGGGCACTCGATAGCAATCAGCCCCAGCATTTT.

This chain links TRBV6-4 with TRBJ2-2; the D gene is possibly TRBD2 (5 bases). This CDR3 comprises 14 residues. CDR1 is MRHNA, CDR2 SNTAGT, per germline. Trimming pared 2 bases from V and 6 bases from J, leaving 10 bases between. CDR3 nucleotide sequence: TGTGCCAGCAGTGACAACGGGGTTTCCGGGGAGCTGTTTTTT. Translating gives CASSDNGVSGELFF.